This T cell receptor beta chain was sequenced for a study of STAT3 mutations in large granular lymphocyte leukemia. Study at large: Roughly half of the longitudinally sequenced T-LGLL patients carried detectable canonical activating STAT3 mutations.

CDR1 and CDR2 from the germline V gene are SNHLY and FYNNEI. V shed 5 bases and J 3 bases; nucleotides not matched to a gene: 3. This CDR3 region has 15 residues. Turning to this clone: The antigen remains undetermined.

The method was immunoSEQ multiplex PCR; TCRdb's version includes in-frame clones alone and lacks a portion of them. This table holds under 5,500 clones, approximately 78% found once. Study-wide points: Every T-cell large granular lymphocyte leukemia patient had at least one immunodominant TCR beta clonotype.

Sequencing was done on a sample of peripheral blood mononuclear cells. The rearrangement links TRBV2 to TRBJ2-3; 12 nucleotides line up with TRBD2. The sequence came from a man aged 35 to 55 with T-cell large granular lymphocyte leukemia. Some clones in this sample may be carry-over from other donors' samples. CDR3 sequence reads: CASSSGTSGTDTQYF. Written as DNA, the CDR3 is TGTGCCAGCAGTTCCGGGACTAGCGGGACAGATACGCAGTATTTT.